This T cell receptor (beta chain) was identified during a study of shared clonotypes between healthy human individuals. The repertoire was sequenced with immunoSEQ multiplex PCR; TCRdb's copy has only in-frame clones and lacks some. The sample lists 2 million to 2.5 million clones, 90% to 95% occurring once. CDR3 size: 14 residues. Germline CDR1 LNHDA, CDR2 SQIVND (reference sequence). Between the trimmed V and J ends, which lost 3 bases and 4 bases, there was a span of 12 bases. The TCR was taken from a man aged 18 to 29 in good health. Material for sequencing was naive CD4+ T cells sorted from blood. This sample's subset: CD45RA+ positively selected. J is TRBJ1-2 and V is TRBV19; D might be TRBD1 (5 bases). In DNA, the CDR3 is TGTGCCAGTAGTATCCGAGGGGCCCTCTATGGCTACACCTTC. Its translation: CASSIRGALYGYTF.